These T cell receptor beta chains were read from a single sample in a study of cytomegalovirus exposure and HLA in healthy donors. Produced via immunoSEQ multiplex PCR; TCRdb's table is partial and in-frame only. The sample includes more than 100,000 clones, roughly 90% of them seen just once. The sequenced material came from PBMCs. The receptors derive from a woman aged 18-29 years in good health and CMV-seropositive. Both conserved end residues are part of each CDR3. D genes are given only for firm matches. A row's size may be missing; if present it is once, few, many or a size class.

.	.	TRBV4-2	TRBJ2-1	TGTGCCAGCAGCCAAGATTGGCGGGGAAGCTCCTACAATGAGCAGTTCTTC	CASSQDWRGSSYNEQFF
TRBD1	.	TRBV30	TRBJ1-2	TGTGCCTGGAGCTCGACAGGGTCTCGGGGTAGCGGTGGCTACACCTTC	CAWSSTGSRGSGGYTF
TRBD2	.	TRBV7-9	TRBJ2-1	TGTGCCAGCAGCTCAAACGGGGGGTACTCCTACAATGAGCAGTTCTTC	CASSSNGGYSYNEQFF
.	.	TRBV19	TRBJ1-3	TGTGCCAGCGGCACAGGTTTGGGAAACACCATATATTTT	CASGTGLGNTIYF
TRBD1	.	TRBV18	TRBJ1-5	TGTGCCAGCTCACCAGACAGGGGGGGGTATCAGCCCCAGCATTTT	CASSPDRGGYQPQHF
.	.	TRBV6-5	TRBJ1-2	TGTGCCAGCAGTACTAGACAGGAGAGCCCCTATGGCTACACCTTC	CASSTRQESPYGYTF
TRBD1	once	TRBV6-6	TRBJ1-5	TGTGCCAGCAGTCTCCTTGGGACAGGGGGCAATCAGCCCCAGCATTTT	CASSLLGTGGNQPQHF
TRBD1	.	TRBV4-3	TRBJ1-2	TGCGCCAGCAGCCAGGACGGACAGGGGGGAGCCATAACCTTC	CASSQDGQGGAITF
.	once	TRBV5-1	TRBJ1-4	TGCGCCAGCAGCCACGAACACGCTAATGAAAAACTGTTTTTT	CASSHEHANEKLFF
.	.	TRBV4-3	TRBJ1-2	TGCGCCAGCAGCCAAGATCAAGCGCTCGGGGGCTACACCTTC	CASSQDQALGGYTF
TRBD2	.	TRBV2	TRBJ2-1	TGTGCCAGTCATAGCGGGAGCACCTACAATGAGCAGTTCTTC	CASHSGSTYNEQFF
TRBD1	.	TRBV6-5	TRBJ2-7	TGTGCCAGCACCCGGACAGGGAGCTCCTACGAGCAGTACTTC	CASTRTGSSYEQYF
.	.	TRBV18	TRBJ1-3	TGTGCCAGCTCACCCACAGCCACGAGCTCTGGAAACACCATATATTTT	CASSPTATSSGNTIYF
.	.	TRBV18	TRBJ1-2	TGTGCCAGCTCACCGGCCTCAGGGGACGGCTACACCTTC	CASSPASGDGYTF
.	.	TRBV5-8	TRBJ1-1	TGTGCCACTCCCCCGGGACACTTGAACACTGAAGCTTTCTTT	CATPPGHLNTEAFF
.	.	TRBV2	TRBJ1-1	TGTGCCACCGGGGGCACTGAAGCTTTCTTT	CATGGTEAFF
TRBD1	.	TRBV6-5	TRBJ1-1	TGTGCCAGCAGTTATCTCACAGGGGGCACTGAAGCTTTCTTT	CASSYLTGGTEAFF
TRBD1	.	TRBV6-5	TRBJ1-1	TGTGCCAGCAGTTACTCGATTCAGGGGGACACTGAAGCTTTCTTT	CASSYSIQGDTEAFF
TRBD2	.	TRBV19	TRBJ2-5	TGTGCCAGTTCGTTGGGGCCACGGGAGGGCCTTCGAGAGACCCAGTACTTC	CASSLGPREGLRETQYF
TRBD1	.	TRBV29-1	TRBJ2-7	TGCAGCGTTTCCGGGACAGGGGTGTTTCTCTACGAGCAGTACTTC	CSVSGTGVFLYEQYF
TRBD2	once	TRBV6-4	TRBJ2-3	TGTGCCAGCAGTGACGGGGGGGGCACAGATACGCAGTATTTT	CASSDGGGTDTQYF
TRBD1	.	TRBV30	TRBJ1-4	TGTGCCTGGAGTCCCGGACAGGATGAAAAACTGTTTTTT	CAWSPGQDEKLFF
.	.	TRBV9	TRBJ2-7	TGTGCCAGCAGCGTAGCTCCGGGGGAAGGAGGCTACGAGCAGTACTTC	CASSVAPGEGGYEQYF
.	.	TRBV5-1	TRBJ2-4	TGCGCCAGCAGAAGTGGGCAGGCAGAAAACATTCAGTACTTC	CASRSGQAENIQYF
TRBD2	.	TRBV2	TRBJ2-2	TGTGCCACTTCTAGCGGGGGCCGGGGGTACACCGGGGAGCTGTTTTTT	CATSSGGRGYTGELFF
.	.	TRBV11-2	TRBJ2-2	TGTGCCAGCAGCTTAGATAGGCGCGGGGGCCACACCGGGGAGCTGTTTTTT	CASSLDRRGGHTGELFF
TRBD2	.	TRBV6-5	TRBJ2-3	TGTGCCAGCAGTTACAGAGCGGGAGGACCCAGGGATACGCAGTATTTT	CASSYRAGGPRDTQYF
TRBD1	.	TRBV7-2	TRBJ1-1	TGTGCCAGCAGCTTAACAGGGGGGCCCATGAACACTGAAGCTTTCTTT	CASSLTGGPMNTEAFF
.	.	TRBV18	TRBJ1-1	TGTGCCAGCTCACCATTCAGGGGTGGGGACACTGAAGCTTTCTTT	CASSPFRGGDTEAFF
.	.	TRBV15	TRBJ1-1	TGTGCCACCAGCAGAGATCTCTGGGGAGTTCCTGAAGCTTTCTTT	CATSRDLWGVPEAFF
TRBD1	.	TRBV4-1	TRBJ1-3	TGCGCCAGCAGCCTGGACAGGGCATCAGGAAACACCATATATTTT	CASSLDRASGNTIYF
TRBD2	.	TRBV15	TRBJ2-3	TGTGCCACCAGCAGAGATCGGGGGGCAGATACGCAGTATTTT	CATSRDRGADTQYF
TRBD2	.	TRBV7-3	TRBJ2-1	TGTGCCAGCAGCCCCATCGCGGGAGTGGGATACAATGAGCAGTTCTTC	CASSPIAGVGYNEQFF
.	.	TRBV9	TRBJ2-1	TGTGCCAGCAGCGGGGGACACCTCTCCTACAATGAGCAGTTCTTC	CASSGGHLSYNEQFF
.	.	TRBV7-2	TRBJ2-1	TGTGCCAGCAGCCGTGGACAGAACACTAATGAGCAGTTCTTC	CASSRGQNTNEQFF
TRBD1	.	TRBV19	TRBJ2-2	TGTGCCATTGCCGAGGGGGCGGCCGGGGAGCTGTTTTTT	CAIAEGAAGELFF
TRBD1	.	TRBV5-4	TRBJ2-5	TGTGCCAGCAGCTTGACAGGGGAAGTAGAGACCCAGTACTTC	CASSLTGEVETQYF
.	.	TRBV5-1	TRBJ1-4	TGCGCCAGCAGCTTGAGGACAGAGTCCGAAAAACTGTTTTTT	CASSLRTESEKLFF
TRBD2	.	TRBV18	TRBJ2-7	TGTGCCAGCTCACGGCCTGGGACTAGCGGGGGCTACGAGCAGTACTTC	CASSRPGTSGGYEQYF
TRBD1	once	TRBV6-5	TRBJ1-1	TGTGCCAGCACCTTCGGACAGGGCGTCACTGAAGCTTTCTTT	CASTFGQGVTEAFF
TRBD1	.	TRBV19	TRBJ1-5	TGTGCCAGTAGGGGAGGACAGGGGGTGGTAAATCAGCCCCAGCATTTT	CASRGGQGVVNQPQHF
TRBD1	.	TRBV7-9	TRBJ1-3	TGTGCCAGCAGCGCGAAACAGGGGTATCCTGGAAACACCATATATTTT	CASSAKQGYPGNTIYF